The present entry profiles one T cell receptor (beta chain) with its context. This entry is derived from a study of monozygotic twins with inflammatory bowel disease. TCRdb re-analyzed the 5' RACE reads; it lists each CDR3 protein once, without DNA. This sample contains 330,000 or so distinct CDR3 sequences. The CDR3 loop spans 14 amino acids. In germline, CDR1 is MNHEY, CDR2 SMNVEV (reference sequence). This TCR was sampled from a human donor with ulcerative colitis or Crohn's disease, or a healthy co-twin of an affected twin (not recorded which). Source material: blood. The chain employs TRBV27 and TRBJ2-7; no DNA is available, so the TRBD1 call from TCRdb remains unchecked. This chain's CDR3 is CASSFMTGEHEQYF.